This T cell receptor beta chain is from a study of monozygotic twins with inflammatory bowel disease (dated by TCRdb to between 2019 and 2020). A note on the overall study: In total, approximately 28 monozygotic twin pairs made up the full study: 19 Danish pairs, all IBD-discordant, plus nine German pairs, of which four were IBD-concordant and five were IBD-discordant. Each individual had, on average, about 151 000 unique TCRalpha sequences and 181 000 unique TCRbeta sequences available for analysis. Disease-associated traits were sought mainly through comparisons between IBD patients and their genetically identical healthy co-twins within discordant pairs.

Receptor amplification or capture employed 5' RACE. The input for every TCR library was around 4,000 ng of total RNA. For each sample, cDNA synthesis with SMARTScribe reverse transcriptase was split into eight separate reactions. During cDNA synthesis, unique molecular identifiers containing a 6-nucleotide sample barcode were introduced by template switching. Two nested PCRs of 16 and 9 cycles amplified the TCRalpha and TCRbeta cDNA, and bead purification followed each PCR. Before amplification, the cDNA was treated with uracil DNA-glycosylase and purified using the QIAquick PCR purification kit. The second PCR added Illumina TruSeq-compatible adapters along with sample-specific barcodes. TapeStation and Qubit were used to check library quality and concentration, and 4 to 6 ng of each library went into the pool. The pooled libraries were sequenced with 2 x 100 bp reads and custom sequencing primers on an Illumina HiSeq2500 single-index Rapid Run. Processing in the source paper ran as follows. UMI-based consensus assembly with MiGEC version 1.2.6 was used to correct PCR and sequencing errors. MiXCR version 2.1.1 was used for V(D)J alignment, clonotype assembly and CDR3 extraction. Normalisation of gene usage, clonotype sharing and MAIT/NKT TCR abundance was achieved by analysing the top 1000, 10 000 and 20 000 clonotypes per sample. After downsampling to 27 000 UMIs, diversity was calculated as the inverse Simpson index using the vegan R package. Paired Mann-Whitney U tests were applied to discordant twin pairs, and Benjamini-Hochberg correction was used for multiple testing. TCRdb reprocessed the public reads and reports one entry per CDR3 protein sequence, without DNA. Clone size and V and J calls follow TCRdb, not the original study. The sample table gives roughly 120,000 distinct CDR3 sequences. The ten largest clones add up to around 12% of the sample.

From each donor, an approximately 2.4 ml peripheral blood sample was drawn into PAXgene tubes and stored at -80 degrees C. Total RNA was isolated from whole blood with the PAXgene blood miRNA kit on an automated QIAcube, without T cell sorting. Peripheral blood from monozygotic twin pairs concordant or discordant for inflammatory bowel disease was subjected to deep TCRalpha and TCRbeta repertoire profiling with unique molecular barcoding. Smoking habits were recorded for all twin pairs, and each individual was classified as a current, former or never smoker. Here is what the overall study found, with its caveats: IBD patients shared fewer clonotypes with other individuals than healthy twins did, most markedly in patients showing signs of disease activity. Different T cell subtypes could not be distinguished in the analysis. No single strong signal or clonotype linked to IBD turned up in the results, so the idea that one exists was not supported. IBD patients had lower TCRbeta repertoire diversity, measured by the inverse Simpson index, than their healthy co-twins. Concordant and discordant twins showed no difference in repertoire similarity, possibly because of limited statistical power. Background noise and inter-individual variability may have been introduced into the repertoires by the differing immunosuppressive treatments among patients.

For this clonotype: Its antigen is still unknown.

Sequenced: blood. The source is a human donor with ulcerative colitis or Crohn's disease, or a healthy co-twin of an affected twin (not recorded which).

The CDR3 protein sequence reads: CASSLGGGRASEQFF. Rearrangement joined TRBV11-2 to TRBJ2-1; without DNA, the TCRdb call of TRBD2 cannot be checked. CDR1 and CDR2 (SGHAT, FQNNGV) derive from the germline V gene. The CDR3 spans 15 residues, from the cysteine through the phenylalanine. There is no recorded DNA.